This entry features one T cell receptor beta chain sequence. This sample is part of a study of blood T cell repertoires in COVID-19. J lost 1 base, V lost 3 bases, and 4 bases had no gene match. This CDR3 region has 15 residues. Germline CDR1 MNHNS, CDR2 SASEGT. Per the original data handling: Amplification of reference gene primers provided the estimated nucleated cell counts. The table came from immunoSEQ multiplex PCR; TCRdb's copy has only in-frame clones and leaves some out. Clonal size and the V and J genes are those of that table, whereas D and trimming came from the DNA. Of around 72,000 clones listed, 65% to 85% were seen once; the top ten hold roughly 4.7%.

This chain links TRBV6-1 with TRBJ1-1; 8 positions match TRBD1. The clonotype comes from a woman aged 60-75 years with acute or convalescent COVID-19. Sequencing used peripheral blood. The CDR3, as DNA: TGTGCCAGCAGTGACAGGGGGCTATCGAACACTGAAGCTTTCTTT. Amino acids: CASSDRGLSNTEAFF.